The T cell receptor (beta chain) under discussion was sequenced for a study of beta chain features in type 1 diabetes. As every portion of the isolated RNA was reverse transcribed, the sequencing read expressed TCRB transcripts. Here immunoSEQ multiplex PCR was the method, and the copy in TCRdb shows in-frame clones only, minus some. The data show some 220,000 clones, with roughly 10% seen just once and approximately 1.3% held by the top ten. This CDR3 is 15 amino acids long. V lost 2 bases and J 1 base, leaving 12 bases between the germline ends. The germline gives CDR1 SNHLY, CDR2 FYNNEI. Sequencing was performed on central memory CD4+ T cells from blood. The gene calls are TRBV2 and TRBJ2-7; TRBD2 might be the D (5 bases). This clonotype was sampled from a man younger than 30 in good health. The CDR3 loop reads CASSEIGLLSYEQYF. As DNA, the CDR3 is TGTGCCAGCAGTGAAATCGGACTCCTATCCTACGAGCAGTACTTC.